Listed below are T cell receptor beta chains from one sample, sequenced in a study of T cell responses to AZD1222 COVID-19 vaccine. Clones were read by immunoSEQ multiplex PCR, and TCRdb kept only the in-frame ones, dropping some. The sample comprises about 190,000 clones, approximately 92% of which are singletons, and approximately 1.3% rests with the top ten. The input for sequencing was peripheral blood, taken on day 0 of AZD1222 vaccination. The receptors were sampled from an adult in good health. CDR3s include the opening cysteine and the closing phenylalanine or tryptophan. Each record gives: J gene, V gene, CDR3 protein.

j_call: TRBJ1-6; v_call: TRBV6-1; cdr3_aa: CASSERRGNSPLHF
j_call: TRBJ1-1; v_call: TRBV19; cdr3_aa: CASSTGGAGTEAFF
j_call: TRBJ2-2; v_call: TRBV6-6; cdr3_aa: CASSYYGGIGTGELFF
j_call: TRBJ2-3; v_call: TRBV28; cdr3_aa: CAGTSGSGDTQYF
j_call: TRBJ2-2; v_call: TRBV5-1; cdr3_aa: CASSFGAGGLTGELFF
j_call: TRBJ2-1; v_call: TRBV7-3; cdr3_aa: CASSLIKGNEQFF
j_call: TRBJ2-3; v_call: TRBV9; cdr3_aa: CASSVGTGADTQYF
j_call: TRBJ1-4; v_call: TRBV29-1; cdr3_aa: CSAGGQGNEKLFF
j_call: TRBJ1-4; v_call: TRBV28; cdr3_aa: CASSWDGANEKLFF
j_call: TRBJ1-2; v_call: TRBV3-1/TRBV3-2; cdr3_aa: CASSRGEYGYTF
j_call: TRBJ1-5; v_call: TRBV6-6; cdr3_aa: CASSYSGINQPQHF
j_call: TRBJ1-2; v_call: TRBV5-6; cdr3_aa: CASSPRGGGYYYGYTF
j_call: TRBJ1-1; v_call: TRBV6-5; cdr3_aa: CASSSGHTNTEAFF
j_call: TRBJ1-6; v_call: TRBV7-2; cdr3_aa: CASGGRSNSPLHF
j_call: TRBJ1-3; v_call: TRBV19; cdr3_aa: CASRTDVSGNTIYF
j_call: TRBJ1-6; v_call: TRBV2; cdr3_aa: CASSLGGHSYNSPLHF
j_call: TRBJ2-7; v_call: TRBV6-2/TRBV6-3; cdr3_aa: CASSYSASGGSLREQYF
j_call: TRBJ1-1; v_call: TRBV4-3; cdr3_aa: CASSLNTGATEAFF
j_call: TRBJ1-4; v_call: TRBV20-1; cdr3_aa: CSASWREKLFF
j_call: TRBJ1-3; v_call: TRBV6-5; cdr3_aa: CASRLAAGAGNTIYF
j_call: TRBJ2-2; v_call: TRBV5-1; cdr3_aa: CASSLGGQNTGELFF
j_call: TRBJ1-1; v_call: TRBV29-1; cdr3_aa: CSVMRNTEAFF
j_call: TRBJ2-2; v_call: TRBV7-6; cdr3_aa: CASSFGGGNTGELFF
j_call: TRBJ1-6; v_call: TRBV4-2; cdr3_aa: CASSQEVRGSHYNSPLHF
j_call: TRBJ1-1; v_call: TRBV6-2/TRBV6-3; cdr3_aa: CASSYSREAFF
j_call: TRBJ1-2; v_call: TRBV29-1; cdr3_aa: CSAGGFNYGYTF
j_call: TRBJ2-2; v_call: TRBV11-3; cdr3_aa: CASSLGRTRFPGELFF
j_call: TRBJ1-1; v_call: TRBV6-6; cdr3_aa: CAIRGQYTEAFF